The sequence of this T cell receptor (beta chain) was determined in a study of cytomegalovirus exposure and HLA in healthy donors. Whole-study findings and limits: The authors enumerated 150 to 200 TCR beta chains as linked to cytomegalovirus.

This PCR relied on a set of 60 Vbeta primers and 13 Jbeta primers. Only in-frame clones appear in the TCRdb table, and some are missing; sequencing was by immunoSEQ multiplex PCR. The sample lists about 110,000 clones, about 73% occurring once. About this clone: Its antigen is unidentified.

Trimming cost V 5 bases and J 7 bases, with 11 bases left between them. Germline V gene sequence: CDR1 MDHEN, CDR2 SYDVKM. The CDR3 covers 12 residues. Sequencing was done on a sample of PBMCs. The rearrangement joins TRBV28 to TRBJ1-1; D may be TRBD1 (5 bases). This TCR came from a woman under 40 in good health and CMV-seronegative. CDR3 residues: CASSITGIEAFF. The CDR3 DNA reads TGTGCCAGCAGTATCACAGGTATTGAAGCTTTCTTT.